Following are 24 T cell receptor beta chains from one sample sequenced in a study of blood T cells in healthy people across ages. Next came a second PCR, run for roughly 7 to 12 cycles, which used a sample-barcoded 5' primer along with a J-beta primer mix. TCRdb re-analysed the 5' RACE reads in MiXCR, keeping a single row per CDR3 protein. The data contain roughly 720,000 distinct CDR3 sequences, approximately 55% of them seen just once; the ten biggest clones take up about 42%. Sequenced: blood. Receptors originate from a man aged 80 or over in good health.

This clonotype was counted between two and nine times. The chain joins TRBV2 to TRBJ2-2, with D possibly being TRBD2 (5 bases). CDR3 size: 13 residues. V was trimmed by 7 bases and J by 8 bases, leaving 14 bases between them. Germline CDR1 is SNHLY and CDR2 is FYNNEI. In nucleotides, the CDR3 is TGTGCCAGCAAAACTACTTGGGAGGGGGAGCTGTTTTTT. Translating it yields CASKTTWEGELFF.

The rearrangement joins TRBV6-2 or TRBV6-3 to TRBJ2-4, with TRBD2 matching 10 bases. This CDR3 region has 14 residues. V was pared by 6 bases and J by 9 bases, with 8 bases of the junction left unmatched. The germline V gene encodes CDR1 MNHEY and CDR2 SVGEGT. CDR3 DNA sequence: TGTGCCAGCAGCTCTAGCGGGAGAGGTCCCATTCAGTACTTC. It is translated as CASSSSGRGPIQYF.

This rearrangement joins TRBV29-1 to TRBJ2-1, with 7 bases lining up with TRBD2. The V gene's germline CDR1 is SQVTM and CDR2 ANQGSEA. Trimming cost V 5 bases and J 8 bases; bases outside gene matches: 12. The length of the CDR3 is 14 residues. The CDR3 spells CSVQRGTMADEQFF. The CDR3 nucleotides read TGCAGCGTTCAAAGAGGGACTATGGCGGATGAGCAGTTCTTC.

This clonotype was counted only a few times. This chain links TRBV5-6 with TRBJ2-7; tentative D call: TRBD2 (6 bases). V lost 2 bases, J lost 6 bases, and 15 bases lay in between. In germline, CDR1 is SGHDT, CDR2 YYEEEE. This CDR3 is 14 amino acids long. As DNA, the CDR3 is TGTGCCAGCAGCTTATGGGGGGTGATCGGCGAGCAGTACTTC. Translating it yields CASSLWGVIGEQYF.

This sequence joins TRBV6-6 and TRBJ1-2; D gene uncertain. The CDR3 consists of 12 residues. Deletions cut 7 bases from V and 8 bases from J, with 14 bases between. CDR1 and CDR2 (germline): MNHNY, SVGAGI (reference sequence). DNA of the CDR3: TGTGCCAGCACCTTGGGCCGGGGAGGCTACACCTTC. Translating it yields CASTLGRGGYTF.

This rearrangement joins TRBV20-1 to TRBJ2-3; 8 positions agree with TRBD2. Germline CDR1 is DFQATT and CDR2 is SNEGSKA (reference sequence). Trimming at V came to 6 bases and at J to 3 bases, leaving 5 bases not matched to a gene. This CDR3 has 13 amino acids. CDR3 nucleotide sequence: TGCAGTGCCCGCGGGGGGAGGACAGATACGCAGTATTTT. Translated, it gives CSARGGRTDTQYF.

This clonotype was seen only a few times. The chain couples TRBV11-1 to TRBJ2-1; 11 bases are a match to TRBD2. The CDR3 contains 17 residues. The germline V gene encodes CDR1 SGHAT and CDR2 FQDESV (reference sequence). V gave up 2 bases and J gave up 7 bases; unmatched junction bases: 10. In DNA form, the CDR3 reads TGTGCCAGCAGCTTAAGGACTAGCGGGCCGTTATTAAATGAGCAGTTCTTC. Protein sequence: CASSLRTSGPLLNEQFF.

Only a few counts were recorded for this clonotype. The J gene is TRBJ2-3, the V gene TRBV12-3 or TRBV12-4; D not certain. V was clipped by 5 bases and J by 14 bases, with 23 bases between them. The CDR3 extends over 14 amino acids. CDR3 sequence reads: CASSQTLLGRDAYF. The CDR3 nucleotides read TGTGCCAGCAGTCAGACATTGCTGGGCAGAGACGCGTATTTT.

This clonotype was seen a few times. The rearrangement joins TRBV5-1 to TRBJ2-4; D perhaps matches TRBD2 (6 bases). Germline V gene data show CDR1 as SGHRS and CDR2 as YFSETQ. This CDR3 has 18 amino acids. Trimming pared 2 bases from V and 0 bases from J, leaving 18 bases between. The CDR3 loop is CASSFSVLGGLAKNIQYF. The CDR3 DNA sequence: TGCGCCAGCAGCTTTTCCGTCCTTGGGGGACTAGCCAAAAACATTCAGTACTTC.

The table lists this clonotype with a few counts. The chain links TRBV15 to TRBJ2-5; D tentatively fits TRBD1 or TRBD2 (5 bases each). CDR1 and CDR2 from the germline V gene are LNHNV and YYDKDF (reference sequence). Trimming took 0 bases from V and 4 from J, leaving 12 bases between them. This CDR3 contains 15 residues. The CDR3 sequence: CATSRDRGMSETQYF. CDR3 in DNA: TGTGCCACCAGCAGAGATCGGGGCATGTCAGAGACCCAGTACTTC.

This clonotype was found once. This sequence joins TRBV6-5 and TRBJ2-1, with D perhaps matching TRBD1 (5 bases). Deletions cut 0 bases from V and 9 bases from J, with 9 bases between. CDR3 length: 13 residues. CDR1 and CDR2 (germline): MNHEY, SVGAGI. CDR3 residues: CASSYSKRGEQFF. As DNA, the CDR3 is TGTGCCAGCAGTTACTCGAAAAGGGGTGAGCAGTTCTTC.

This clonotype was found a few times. In nucleotides, the CDR3 is TGTGCCAGCAGCATACAGGGATACGGCTACACCTTC. Translated, it gives CASSIQGYGYTF. The J gene is TRBJ1-2, the V gene TRBV9, with a tentative D call TRBD1 (6 bases). CDR1 is SGDLS and CDR2 is YYNGEE in the germline V gene. V lost 4 bases and J 8 bases, leaving 12 bases between the germline ends. CDR3 length: 12 amino acids.

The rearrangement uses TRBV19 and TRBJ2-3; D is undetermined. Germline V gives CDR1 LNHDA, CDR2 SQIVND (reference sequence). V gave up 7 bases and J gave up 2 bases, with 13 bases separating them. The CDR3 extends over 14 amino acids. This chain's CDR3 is CASKSTTFTDTQYF. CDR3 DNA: TGTGCCAGTAAATCAACTACCTTCACAGATACGCAGTATTTT.

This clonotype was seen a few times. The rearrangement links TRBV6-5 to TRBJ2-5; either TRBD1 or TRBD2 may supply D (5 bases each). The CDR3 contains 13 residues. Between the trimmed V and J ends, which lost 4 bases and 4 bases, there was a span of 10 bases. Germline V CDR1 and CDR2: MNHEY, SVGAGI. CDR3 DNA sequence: TGTGCCAGCAGTTTCGGGACGGTAGAGACCCAGTACTTC. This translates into CASSFGTVETQYF.

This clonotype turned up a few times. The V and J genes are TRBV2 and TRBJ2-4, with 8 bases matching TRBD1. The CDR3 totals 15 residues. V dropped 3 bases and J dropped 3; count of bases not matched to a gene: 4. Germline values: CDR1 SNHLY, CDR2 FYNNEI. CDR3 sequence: CASSDDRGVKNIQYF. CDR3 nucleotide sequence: TGTGCCAGCAGTGATGACAGGGGTGTCAAAAACATTCAGTACTTC. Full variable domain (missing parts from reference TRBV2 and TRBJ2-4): EPEVTQTPSHQVTQMGQEVILRCVPISNHLYFYWYRQILGQKVEFLVSFYNNEISEKSEIFDDQFSVERPDGSNFTLKIRSTKLEDSAMYFCASSDDRGVKNIQYFGAGTRLSVL.

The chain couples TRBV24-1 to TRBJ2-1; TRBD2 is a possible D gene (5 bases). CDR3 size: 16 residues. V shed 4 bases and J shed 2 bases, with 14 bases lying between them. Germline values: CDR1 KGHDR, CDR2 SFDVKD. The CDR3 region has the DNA TGTGCCACCAGTGACCCGGACTCACCGCCCTACAATGAGCAGTTCTTC. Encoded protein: CATSDPDSPPYNEQFF.

The DNA of the CDR3 is TGTGCCAGCAGCCAAGATCCGGTCGTCTCCTACAATGAGCAGTTCTTC. Translation: CASSQDPVVSYNEQFF. The chain combines TRBV4-2 with TRBJ2-1; D not resolved. Trimming pared 0 bases from V and 0 bases from J, leaving 9 bases between. CDR3 length: 16 residues. Looked up from germline, CDR1 is LGHNA and CDR2 is YNFKEQ.

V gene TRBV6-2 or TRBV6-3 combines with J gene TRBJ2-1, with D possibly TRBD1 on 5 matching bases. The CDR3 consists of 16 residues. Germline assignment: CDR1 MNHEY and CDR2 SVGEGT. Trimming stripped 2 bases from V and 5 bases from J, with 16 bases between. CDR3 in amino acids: CASSYPDTGRDNEQFF. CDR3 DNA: TGTGCCAGCAGTTACCCGGACACCGGAAGGGACAATGAGCAGTTCTTC.

CDR3 in DNA: TGTGCCAGCAGCTTAGAGGATTACAGGGTTGACTATGGCTACACCTTC. Translation gives CASSLEDYRVDYGYTF. The rearrangement links TRBV7-9 to TRBJ1-2, with a tentative D call TRBD1 (6 bases). The CDR3 contains 16 residues. Germline V gene lookup returns CDR1 SEHNR and CDR2 FQNEAQ (reference sequence). V dropped 1 base and J dropped 3 bases, with 15 bases sitting between them.

The CDR3 is CASSPTRGQGKQYF. CDR3 nucleotide sequence: TGTGCCAGCAGCCCGACCCGGGGACAGGGAAAGCAGTACTTC. The chain has TRBV3-1 and TRBJ2-7, with 9 bases aligning to TRBD1. Per the germline V gene, CDR1 is LGHDT and CDR2 is YNNKEL (reference sequence). This CDR3 spans 14 amino acids. The V segment lost 4 bases and the J segment 8 bases; nucleotides outside the gene matches: 9.

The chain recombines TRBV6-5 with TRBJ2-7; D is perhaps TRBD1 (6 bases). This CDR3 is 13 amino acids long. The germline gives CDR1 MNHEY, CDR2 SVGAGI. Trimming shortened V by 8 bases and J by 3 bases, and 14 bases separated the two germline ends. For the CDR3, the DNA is TGTGCCAGCTACGGCCAGGGGTACTACGAGCAGTACTTC. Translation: CASYGQGYYEQYF.

The CDR3 sequence is CSVEELAGYEQYF. Written as DNA, the CDR3 is TGCAGCGTTGAAGAGCTAGCGGGTTACGAGCAGTACTTC. This chain joins TRBV29-1 and TRBJ2-7, with 8 bases identical to TRBD2. V dropped 0 bases and J dropped 4; count of bases not matched to a gene: 2. The CDR3 extends over 13 amino acids. CDR1 SQVTM and CDR2 ANQGSEA come from the germline V gene.

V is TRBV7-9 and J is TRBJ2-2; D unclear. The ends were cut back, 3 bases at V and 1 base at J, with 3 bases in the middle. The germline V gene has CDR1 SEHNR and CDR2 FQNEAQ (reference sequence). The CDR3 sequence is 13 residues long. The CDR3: CASSFENTGELFF. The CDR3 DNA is TGTGCCAGCAGCTTTGAGAACACCGGGGAGCTGTTTTTT.

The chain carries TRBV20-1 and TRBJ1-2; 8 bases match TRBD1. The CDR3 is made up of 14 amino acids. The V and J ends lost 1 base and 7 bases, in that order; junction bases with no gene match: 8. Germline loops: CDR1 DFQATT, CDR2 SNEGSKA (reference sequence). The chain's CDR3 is CSARVAGGASGYTF. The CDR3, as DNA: TGCAGTGCTAGAGTGGCAGGGGGCGCATCTGGCTACACCTTC.